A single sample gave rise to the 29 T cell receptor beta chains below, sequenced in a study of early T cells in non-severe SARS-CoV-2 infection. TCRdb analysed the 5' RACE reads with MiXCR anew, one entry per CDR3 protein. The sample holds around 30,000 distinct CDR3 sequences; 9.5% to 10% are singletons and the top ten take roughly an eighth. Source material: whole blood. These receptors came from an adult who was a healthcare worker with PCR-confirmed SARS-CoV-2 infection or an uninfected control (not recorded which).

CDR3 sequence reads: CASSLADRDAYEQYF. DNA for the CDR3: TGTGCCAGCAGCTTAGCCGACAGGGACGCCTACGAGCAGTACTTC. J is TRBJ2-7 and V is TRBV7-6, with 7 bases aligning to TRBD1. The CDR3 sequence is 15 residues long. CDR1 and CDR2 (germline): SGHVS, FNYEAQ. The ends lost 0 bases at V and 2 bases at J; junction bases unmatched: 4.

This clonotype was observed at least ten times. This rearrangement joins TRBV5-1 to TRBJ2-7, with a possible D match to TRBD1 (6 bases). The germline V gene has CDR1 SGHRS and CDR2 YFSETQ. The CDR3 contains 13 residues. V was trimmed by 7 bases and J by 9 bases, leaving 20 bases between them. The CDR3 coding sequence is TGCGCCAGCGATTCAGGGGATAGGGCGGTGCAGTACTTC. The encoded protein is CASDSGDRAVQYF.

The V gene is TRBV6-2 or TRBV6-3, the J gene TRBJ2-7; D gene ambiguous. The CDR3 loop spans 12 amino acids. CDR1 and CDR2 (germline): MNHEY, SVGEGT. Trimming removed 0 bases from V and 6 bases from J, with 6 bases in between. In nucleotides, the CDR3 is TGTGCCAGCAGTTACTCGAGTGGCGAGCAGTACTTC. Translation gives CASSYSSGEQYF.

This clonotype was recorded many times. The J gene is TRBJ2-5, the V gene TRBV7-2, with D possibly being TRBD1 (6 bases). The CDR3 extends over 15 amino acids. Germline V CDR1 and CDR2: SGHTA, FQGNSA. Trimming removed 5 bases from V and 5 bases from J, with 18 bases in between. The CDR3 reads CASSPIGGRAETQYF. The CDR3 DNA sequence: TGTGCCAGCAGCCCCATAGGGGGTCGAGCGGAGACCCAGTACTTC.

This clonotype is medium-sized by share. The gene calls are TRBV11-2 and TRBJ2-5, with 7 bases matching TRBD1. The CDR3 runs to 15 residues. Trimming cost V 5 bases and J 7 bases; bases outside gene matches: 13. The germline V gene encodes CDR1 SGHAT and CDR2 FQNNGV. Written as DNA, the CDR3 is TGTGCCAGCAGCCTCCTCACAGGGGACGGGGTGACCCAGTACTTC. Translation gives CASSLLTGDGVTQYF.

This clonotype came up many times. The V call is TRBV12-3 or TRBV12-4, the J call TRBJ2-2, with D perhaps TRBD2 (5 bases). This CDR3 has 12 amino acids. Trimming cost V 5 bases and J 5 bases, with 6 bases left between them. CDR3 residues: CASSPGTGELFF. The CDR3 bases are TGTGCCAGCAGTCCGGGGACCGGGGAGCTGTTTTTT.

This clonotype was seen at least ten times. CDR3 sequence: CASSRSSQTVTQYF. The CDR3 bases are TGTGCCAGCAGCCGCTCCTCACAGACAGTGACCCAGTACTTC. The chain uses TRBV7-7 and TRBJ2-5; tentatively, D is TRBD1 (5 bases). Germline CDR1 is SSHAT and CDR2 is FNYEAQ (reference sequence). The CDR3 is 14 amino acids. The V and J ends lost 5 bases and 7 bases respectively, with 17 bases between them.

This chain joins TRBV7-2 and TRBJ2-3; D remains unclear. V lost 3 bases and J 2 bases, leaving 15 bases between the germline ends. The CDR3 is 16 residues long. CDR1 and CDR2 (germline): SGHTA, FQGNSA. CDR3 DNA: TGTGCCAGCAGCTTGGGTCCGTCCGGGTTCACAGATACGCAGTATTTT. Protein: CASSLGPSGFTDTQYF.

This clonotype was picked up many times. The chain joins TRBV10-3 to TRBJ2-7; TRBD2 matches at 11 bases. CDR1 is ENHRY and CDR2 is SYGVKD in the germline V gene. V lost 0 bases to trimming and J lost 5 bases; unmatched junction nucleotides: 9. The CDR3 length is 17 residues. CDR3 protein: CAISESTRSGGANEQYF. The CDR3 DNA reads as TGTGCCATCAGTGAGTCGACACGTAGCGGGGGGGCCAACGAGCAGTACTTC.

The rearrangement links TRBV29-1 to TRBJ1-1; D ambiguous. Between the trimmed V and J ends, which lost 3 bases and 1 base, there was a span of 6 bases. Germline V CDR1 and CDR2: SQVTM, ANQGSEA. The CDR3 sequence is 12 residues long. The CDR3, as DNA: TGCAGCGTTGAGGTCACGAACACTGAAGCTTTCTTT. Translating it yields CSVEVTNTEAFF.

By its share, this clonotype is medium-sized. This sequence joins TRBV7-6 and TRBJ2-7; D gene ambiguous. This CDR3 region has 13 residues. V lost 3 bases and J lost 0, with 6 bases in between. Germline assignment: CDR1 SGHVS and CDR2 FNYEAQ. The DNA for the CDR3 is TGTGCCAGCAGCTTGACAAGCTCCTACGAGCAGTACTTC. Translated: CASSLTSSYEQYF.

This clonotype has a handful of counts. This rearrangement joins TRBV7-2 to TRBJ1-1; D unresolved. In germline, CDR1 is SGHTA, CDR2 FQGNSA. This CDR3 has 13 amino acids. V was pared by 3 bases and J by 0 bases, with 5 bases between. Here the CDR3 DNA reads TGTGCCAGCAGCTTTCGCATGAACACTGAAGCTTTCTTT. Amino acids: CASSFRMNTEAFF.

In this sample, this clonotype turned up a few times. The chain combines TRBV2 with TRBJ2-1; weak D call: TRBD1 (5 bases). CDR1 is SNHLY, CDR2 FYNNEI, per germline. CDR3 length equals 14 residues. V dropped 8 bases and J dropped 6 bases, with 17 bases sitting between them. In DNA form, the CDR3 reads TGTGCCAGCCACCAGGTCAGGGAAGTCAATGAGCAGTTCTTC. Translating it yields CASHQVREVNEQFF. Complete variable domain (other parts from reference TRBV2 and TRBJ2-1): EPEVTQTPSHQVTQMGQEVILRCVPISNHLYFYWYRQILGQKVEFLVSFYNNEISEKSEIFDDQFSVERPDGSNFTLKIRSTKLEDSAMYFCASHQVREVNEQFFGPGTRLTVL.

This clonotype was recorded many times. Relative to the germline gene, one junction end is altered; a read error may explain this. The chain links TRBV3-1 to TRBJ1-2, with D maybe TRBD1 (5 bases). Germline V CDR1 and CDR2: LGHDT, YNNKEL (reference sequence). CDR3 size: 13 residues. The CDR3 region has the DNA TGTGCCAGCAGCTTCAGAGGGACCGCCGAGAGCGCCTTC. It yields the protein CASSFRGTAESAF.

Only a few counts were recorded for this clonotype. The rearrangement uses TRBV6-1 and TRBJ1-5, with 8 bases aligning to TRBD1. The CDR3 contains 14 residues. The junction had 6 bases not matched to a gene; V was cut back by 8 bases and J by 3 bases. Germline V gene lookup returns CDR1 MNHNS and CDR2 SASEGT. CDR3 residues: CASQGQGYNQPQHF. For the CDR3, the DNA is TGTGCCAGCCAAGGACAGGGTTACAATCAGCCCCAGCATTTT.

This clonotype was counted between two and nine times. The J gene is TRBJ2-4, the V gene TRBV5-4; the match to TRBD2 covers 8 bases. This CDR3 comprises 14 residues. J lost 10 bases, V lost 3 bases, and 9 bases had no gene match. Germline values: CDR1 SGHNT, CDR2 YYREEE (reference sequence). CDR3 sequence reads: CASSWPDAGGIQYF. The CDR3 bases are TGTGCCAGCAGCTGGCCAGATGCGGGGGGAATTCAGTACTTC.

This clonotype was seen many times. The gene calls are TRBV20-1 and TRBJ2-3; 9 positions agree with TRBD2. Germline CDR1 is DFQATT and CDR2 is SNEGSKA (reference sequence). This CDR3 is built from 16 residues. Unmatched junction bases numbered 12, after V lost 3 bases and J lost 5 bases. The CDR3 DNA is TGCAGTGCTAGGGTTCGTGGCGGGGGGGCATTAGATACGCAGTATTTT. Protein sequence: CSARVRGGGALDTQYF.

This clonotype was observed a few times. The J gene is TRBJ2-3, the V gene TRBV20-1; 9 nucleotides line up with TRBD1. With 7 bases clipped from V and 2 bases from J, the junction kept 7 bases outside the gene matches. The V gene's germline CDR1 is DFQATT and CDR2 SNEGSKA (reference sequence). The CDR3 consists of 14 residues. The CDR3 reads CSGLTGGSTDTQYF. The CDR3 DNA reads TGCAGTGGATTGACAGGGGGGTCCACAGATACGCAGTATTTT.

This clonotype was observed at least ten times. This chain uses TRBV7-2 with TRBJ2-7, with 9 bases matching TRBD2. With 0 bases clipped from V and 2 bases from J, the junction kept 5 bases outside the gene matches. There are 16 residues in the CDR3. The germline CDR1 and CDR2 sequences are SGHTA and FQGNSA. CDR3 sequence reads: CASSLASGGRAYEQYF. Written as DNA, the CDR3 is TGTGCCAGCAGCTTAGCGAGCGGGGGGCGAGCCTACGAGCAGTACTTC.

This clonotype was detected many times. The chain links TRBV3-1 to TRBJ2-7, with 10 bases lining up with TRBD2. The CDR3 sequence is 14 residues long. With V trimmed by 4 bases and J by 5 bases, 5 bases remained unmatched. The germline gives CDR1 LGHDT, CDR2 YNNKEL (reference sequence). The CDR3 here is CASSRPSGGNEQYF. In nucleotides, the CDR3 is TGTGCCAGCAGCCGGCCTAGCGGGGGTAACGAGCAGTACTTC.

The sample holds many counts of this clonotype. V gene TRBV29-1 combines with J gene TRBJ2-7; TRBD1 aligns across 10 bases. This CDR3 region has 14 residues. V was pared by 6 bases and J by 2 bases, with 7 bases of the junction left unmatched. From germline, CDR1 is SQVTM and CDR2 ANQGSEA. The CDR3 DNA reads TGCAGCGTGTGGACCGGGACAGGGGCCTACGAGCAGTACTTC. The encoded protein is CSVWTGTGAYEQYF.

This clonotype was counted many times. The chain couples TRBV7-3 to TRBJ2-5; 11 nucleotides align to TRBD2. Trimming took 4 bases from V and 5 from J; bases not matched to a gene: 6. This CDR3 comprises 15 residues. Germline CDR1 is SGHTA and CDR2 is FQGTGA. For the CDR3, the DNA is TGTGCCAGCAGCTCCCTAGCGGGGGGATTGGAGACCCAGTACTTC. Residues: CASSSLAGGLETQYF.

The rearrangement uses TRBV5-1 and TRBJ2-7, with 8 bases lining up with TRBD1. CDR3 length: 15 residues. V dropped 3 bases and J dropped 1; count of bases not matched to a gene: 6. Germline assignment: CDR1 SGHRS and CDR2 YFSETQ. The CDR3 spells CASSSGTGRSYEQYF. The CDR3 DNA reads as TGCGCCAGCAGCTCCGGGACAGGCCGTTCCTACGAGCAGTACTTC.

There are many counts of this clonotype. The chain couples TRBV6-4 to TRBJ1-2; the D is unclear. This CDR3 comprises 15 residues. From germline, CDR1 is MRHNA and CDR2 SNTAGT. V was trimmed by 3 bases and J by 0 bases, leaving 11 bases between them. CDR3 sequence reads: CASSEEGLANYGYTF. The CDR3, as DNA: TGTGCCAGCAGTGAGGAGGGCCTCGCTAACTATGGCTACACCTTC.

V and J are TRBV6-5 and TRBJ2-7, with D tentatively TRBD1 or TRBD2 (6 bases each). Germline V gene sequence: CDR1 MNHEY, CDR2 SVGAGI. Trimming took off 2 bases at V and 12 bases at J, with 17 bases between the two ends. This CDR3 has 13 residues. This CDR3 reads CASSYDGGRMRYF. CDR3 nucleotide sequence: TGTGCCAGCAGTTACGACGGGGGCCGGATGCGGTACTTC.

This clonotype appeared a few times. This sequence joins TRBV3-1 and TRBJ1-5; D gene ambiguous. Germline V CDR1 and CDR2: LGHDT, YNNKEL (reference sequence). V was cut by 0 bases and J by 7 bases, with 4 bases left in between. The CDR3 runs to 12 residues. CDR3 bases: TGTGCCAGCAGCCAAGACTACCAGCCCCAGCATTTT. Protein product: CASSQDYQPQHF.

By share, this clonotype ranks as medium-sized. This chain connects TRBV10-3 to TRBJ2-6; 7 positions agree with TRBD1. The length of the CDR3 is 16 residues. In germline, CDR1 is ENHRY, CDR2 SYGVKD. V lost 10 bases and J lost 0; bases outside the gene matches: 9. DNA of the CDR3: TGTGCCACGACGACAGGGTCGGTCTCTGGGGCCAACGTCCTGACTTTC. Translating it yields CATTTGSVSGANVLTF.

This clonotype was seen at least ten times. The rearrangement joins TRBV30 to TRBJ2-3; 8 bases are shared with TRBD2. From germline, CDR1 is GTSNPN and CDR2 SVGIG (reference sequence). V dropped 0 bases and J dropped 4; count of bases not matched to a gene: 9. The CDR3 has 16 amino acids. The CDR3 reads CAWSVERGGIADTQYF. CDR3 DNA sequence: TGTGCCTGGAGTGTAGAACGGGGGGGCATCGCAGATACGCAGTATTTT.

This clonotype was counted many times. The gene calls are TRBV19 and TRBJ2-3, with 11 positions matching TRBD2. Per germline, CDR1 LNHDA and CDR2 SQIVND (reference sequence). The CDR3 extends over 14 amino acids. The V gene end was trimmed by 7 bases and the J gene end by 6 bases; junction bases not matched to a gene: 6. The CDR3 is CASTRLAGTDTQYF. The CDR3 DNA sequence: TGTGCCAGTACTCGACTAGCGGGGACCGATACGCAGTATTTT.